This T cell receptor beta chain was documented in a study of blood T cell repertoires in COVID-19. Across the whole study: Nucleic acid was either cDNA or gDNA, and it came from T cells, B-cell-depleted T cells, or PBMCs.

TCRdb's table, derived via immunoSEQ multiplex PCR, lists solely in-frame clones and lacks some. The sample yields about 210,000 clones, around 84% seen once. V gave up 5 bases and J gave up 9 bases; unmatched junction bases: 12. The CDR3 has 14 amino acids. Germline assignment: CDR1 SGHAT and CDR2 FQNNGV. Sequenced: peripheral blood. The gene calls are TRBV11-2 and TRBJ1-1, with 7 nucleotides matching TRBD1. The clonotype originates from a woman at least 80 years old with COVID-19, enrolled during active disease. The CDR3 sequence: CASSQGQPPMKAFF. The CDR3 region has the DNA TGTGCCAGCAGCCAGGGACAGCCCCCTATGAAAGCTTTCTTT.